A single sample gave rise to the 22 T cell receptor beta chains below, sequenced in a study of blood T cell repertoires in COVID-19. Produced via immunoSEQ multiplex PCR; TCRdb's table is partial and in-frame only. The sample records over 100,000 clones, about 89% being singletons. Sequencing was done on a sample of peripheral blood. Source of these receptors: a man aged 55 to 69 with COVID-19, enrolled during active disease.

This clone was detected a few times. J is TRBJ1-5 and V is TRBV18; D is unresolved. CDR1 and CDR2 from the germline V gene are KGHSH and LQKENI. The CDR3 consists of 15 residues. V was pared by 3 bases and J by 5 bases, with 14 bases between. CDR3 sequence reads: CASSPKSQSHQPQHF. The CDR3, as DNA: TGTGCCAGCTCACCGAAGTCACAATCCCATCAGCCCCAGCATTTT.

This clone was seen once. Here the CDR3 DNA reads TGTGCCAGCAGCGACAGGGGCTGGGAGCAGTACTTC. Amino acids: CASSDRGWEQYF. V is TRBV25-1 and J is TRBJ2-7, with 8 positions matching TRBD1. Looked up from germline, CDR1 is MGHDK and CDR2 is SYGVNS. This CDR3 is built from 12 residues. V trimming: 6 bases; J trimming: 7 bases; junction bases outside the gene matches: 5.

J is TRBJ1-4 and V is TRBV5-4; a possible D gene is TRBD1 (6 bases). The germline V gene encodes CDR1 SGHNT and CDR2 YYREEE (reference sequence). The V and J ends lost 3 bases and 5 bases respectively, with 11 bases between them. The length of the CDR3 is 14 residues. The CDR3 sequence is CASSSGQKNEKLFF. As DNA, the CDR3 is TGTGCCAGCAGCTCCGGACAGAAAAATGAAAAACTGTTTTTT.

This chain links TRBV5-6 with TRBJ1-1; possible D gene TRBD1, 5 bases. The CDR3 consists of 14 residues. CDR1 is SGHDT, CDR2 YYEEEE, per germline. The V end lost 4 bases, the J end lost 5 bases, and 15 bases lay between the germline ends. The CDR3 spells CASSPREPYTEAFF. The CDR3 DNA is TGTGCCAGCAGCCCCAGGGAACCTTATACTGAAGCTTTCTTT.

The gene calls are TRBV5-4 and TRBJ2-3, with D maybe TRBD1 (5 bases). V lost 4 bases, J lost 0 bases, and 9 bases lay in between. CDR3 size: 14 residues. In germline, CDR1 is SGHNT, CDR2 YYREEE (reference sequence). This chain's CDR3 is CASSLRQSTDTQYF. CDR3 DNA sequence: TGTGCCAGCAGCCTGAGACAGAGCACAGATACGCAGTATTTT.

The sample holds one count of this clone. The V gene is TRBV19, the J gene TRBJ1-5, with D hard to call. The V end was cut by 7 bases, the J end by 10 bases, with 14 bases between. CDR1 and CDR2 from the germline V gene are LNHDA and SQIVND (reference sequence). The CDR3 length is 12 residues. CDR3 residues: CASTPSGVPQHF. The CDR3 DNA sequence: TGTGCCAGTACACCTAGCGGGGTACCCCAGCATTTT.

This clone was counted only a few times. For the CDR3, the DNA is TGCGCCAGCAGCCGCGACAGCTACGAGCAGTACTTC. Its protein product is CASSRDSYEQYF. The chain carries TRBV5-1 and TRBJ2-7; D may be TRBD1 (5 bases). Trimming stripped 4 bases from V and 3 bases from J, with 8 bases between. Germline loops: CDR1 SGHRS, CDR2 YFSETQ. The CDR3 loop spans 12 amino acids.

This chain joins TRBV5-1 and TRBJ1-3; 7 bases agree with TRBD1. Germline V gene sequence: CDR1 SGHRS, CDR2 YFSETQ. This CDR3 has 13 amino acids. V shed 5 bases, J shed 1 base, and the junction held 0 bases outside the gene matches. CDR3 sequence: CASRTGSGNTIYF. DNA for the CDR3: TGCGCCAGCAGGACAGGGTCTGGAAACACCATATATTTT.

The CDR3 DNA is TGCGCCAGCAGCCGCGTGACAGACTCACCCCTCCACTTT. Its translation is CASSRVTDSPLHF. This sequence joins TRBV4-3 and TRBJ1-6, with D possibly being TRBD1 (5 bases). The length of the CDR3 is 13 residues. V was shortened by 4 bases and J by 10 bases, with 11 bases between the two germline ends. CDR1 is LGHNA and CDR2 is YSLEER in the germline V gene.

The chain carries TRBV6-5 and TRBJ2-7, with 7 bases aligning to TRBD1. Germline V CDR1 and CDR2: MNHEY, SVGAGI. V lost 6 bases and J lost 3; bases outside the gene matches: 5. This CDR3 has 13 residues. Here the CDR3 reads CASRPTGNYEQYF. In DNA form, the CDR3 reads TGTGCCAGCAGACCGACAGGGAACTACGAGCAGTACTTC.

This chain links TRBV6-2 or TRBV6-3 with TRBJ1-2; unclear D gene. V lost 2 bases to trimming and J lost 8 bases, with 9 bases between them. There are 12 residues in the CDR3. Germline lookup yields CDR1 MNHEY and CDR2 SVGEGT. CDR3 coding DNA: TGTGCCAGCAGTTACCCGGTTATGGGCTACACCTTC. Its translation: CASSYPVMGYTF.

This rearrangement joins TRBV19 to TRBJ1-1; 10 bases match TRBD1. Germline CDR1 LNHDA, CDR2 SQIVND (reference sequence). CDR3 size: 13 residues. The V gene end was trimmed by 9 bases and the J gene end by 4 bases; junction bases not matched to a gene: 5. The CDR3 bases are TGTGCCAGCCGACAGGGGGCGAGCACTGAAGCTTTCTTT. It yields the protein CASRQGASTEAFF. The whole variable domain, filled in from reference TRBV19 and TRBJ1-1, reads DGGITQSPKYLFRKEGQNVTLSCEQNLNHDAMYWYRQDPGQGLRLIYYSQIVNDFQKGDIAEGYSVSREKKESFPLTVTSAQKNPTAFYLCASRQGASTEAFFGQGTRLTVV.

The chain is built from TRBV20-1 and TRBJ2-3; 7 bases agree with TRBD1. This CDR3 has 17 amino acids. Trimming removed 3 bases from V and 0 bases from J; junction bases left unmatched: 12. In germline, CDR1 is DFQATT, CDR2 SNEGSKA (reference sequence). Here the CDR3 reads CSASGWQGVFSTDTQYF. CDR3 nucleotides: TGCAGTGCTAGTGGATGGCAGGGGGTTTTTAGCACAGATACGCAGTATTTT.

The chain joins TRBV2 to TRBJ2-3; D possibly corresponds to TRBD2 (6 bases). Germline loops: CDR1 SNHLY, CDR2 FYNNEI. The V end was cut by 8 bases, the J end by 1 base, with 10 bases between. The CDR3 contains 13 residues. CDR3 DNA sequence: TGTGCCAGCGGGTGGGGGGGCACAGATACGCAGTATTTT. Amino acid sequence: CASGWGGTDTQYF. The full variable domain, rest sourced from reference TRBV2 and TRBJ2-3, is EPEVTQTPSHQVTQMGQEVILRCVPISNHLYFYWYRQILGQKVEFLVSFYNNEISEKSEIFDDQFSVERPDGSNFTLKIRSTKLEDSAMYFCASGWGGTDTQYFGPGTRLTVL.

The V call is TRBV25-1, the J call TRBJ2-6, with 7 bases lining up with TRBD1. Looked up from germline, CDR1 is MGHDK and CDR2 is SYGVNS. This CDR3 has 15 amino acids. Unmatched junction bases numbered 0, after V lost 3 bases and J lost 1 base. CDR3 region: CASSETGSGANVLTF. CDR3 nucleotides: TGTGCCAGCAGTGAGACAGGGTCTGGGGCCAACGTCCTGACTTTC.

In nucleotides, the CDR3 is TGTGCCAGCAGCGTTGCCAGACAAAATGAAAAACTGTTTTTT. As protein: CASSVARQNEKLFF. The chain links TRBV9 to TRBJ1-4; D is unclear. The germline V gene has CDR1 SGDLS and CDR2 YYNGEE. This CDR3 is built from 14 residues. The V end lost 2 bases, the J end lost 5 bases, and 10 bases lay between the germline ends.

This clone occurred a few times. CDR3 nucleotides: TGTGCCAGCAGCTTAGAAGGACAGATCTATGGCTACACCTTC. Protein sequence: CASSLEGQIYGYTF. The chain couples TRBV11-2 to TRBJ1-2, with D tentatively TRBD1 (6 bases). Trimming took 0 bases from V and 4 from J, leaving 9 bases between them. Per germline, CDR1 SGHAT and CDR2 FQNNGV. There are 14 residues in the CDR3.

In its sample, this clone was seen a few times. CDR3 sequence (DNA): TGTGCCAGTAGTATTTCAACGAGGTCTGGAAACACCATATATTTT. Amino acids: CASSISTRSGNTIYF. The chain recombines TRBV19 with TRBJ1-3; D call uncertain. The V end was cut by 3 bases, the J end by 1 base, with 10 bases between. This CDR3 has 15 amino acids. Per the germline V gene, CDR1 is LNHDA and CDR2 is SQIVND (reference sequence). The full variable domain, in which reference TRBV19 and TRBJ1-3 provide the parts outside the CDR3, is DGGITQSPKYLFRKEGQNVTLSCEQNLNHDAMYWYRQDPGQGLRLIYYSQIVNDFQKGDIAEGYSVSREKKESFPLTVTSAQKNPTAFYLCASSISTRSGNTIYFGEGSWLTVV.

The chain recombines TRBV12-5 with TRBJ2-5; tentatively, D is TRBD2 (5 bases). Germline-derived CDR1 and CDR2 are LGHNT and FRNRAP. Trimming removed 6 bases from V and 4 bases from J, with 9 bases in between. The CDR3 covers 12 residues. CDR3 loop: CASGRDGETQYF. In DNA form, the CDR3 reads TGTGCTAGTGGCCGGGATGGAGAGACCCAGTACTTC.

This clone was detected once. The chain is built from TRBV28 and TRBJ2-7; TRBD1 might be the D (6 bases). The CDR3 runs to 15 residues. Germline assignment: CDR1 MDHEN and CDR2 SYDVKM. Trimming shortened V by 4 bases and J by 6 bases, and 19 bases separated the two germline ends. The CDR3 spells CASSSPTLDRSEQYF. In DNA, the CDR3 is TGTGCCAGCAGTTCTCCGACCCTCGACAGGAGCGAGCAGTACTTC.

The rearrangement links TRBV7-9 to TRBJ2-7, with D tentatively TRBD1 (6 bases). V lost 1 base, J lost 3 bases, and 13 bases lay in between. The CDR3 contains 15 residues. Germline loops: CDR1 SEHNR, CDR2 FQNEAQ (reference sequence). The CDR3 nucleotides read TGTGCCAGCAGCTTAGGTCTGGGGGCAGGCTACGAGCAGTACTTC. It translates to CASSLGLGAGYEQYF.

This clone was found once. The chain combines TRBV10-1 with TRBJ1-4; D is possibly TRBD1 (6 bases). Between the trimmed V and J ends, which lost 8 bases and 7 bases, there was a span of 20 bases. The V gene's germline CDR1 is WNHNN and CDR2 SYGVQD (reference sequence). CDR3 length: 15 amino acids. The DNA of the CDR3 is TGCGCCAGCTCGGCAGGGGACGGAGGTACTGAAAAACTGTTTTTT. Translation: CASSAGDGGTEKLFF.